Following are 15 T cell receptor beta chains from one sample sequenced in a study of Graves' ophthalmopathy and Graves' hyperthyroidism. TCR beta CDR3 amplification used RNA transcripts. Second-round multiplex PCR came after first-round RT-PCR with HTBI primers. TCRdb re-derived calls from the multiplex PCR reads in MiXCR, one entry per CDR3 protein. The sample holds under 200,000 distinct CDR3 sequences, more than 30% seen once. Sequencing used peripheral blood. These TCRs come from a woman between 40 and 55 years old with Graves' ophthalmopathy.

This clonotype was detected many times. This chain joins TRBV18 and TRBJ2-7; no reliable D call. CDR1 and CDR2 (germline): KGHSH, LQKENI. This CDR3 is 12 amino acids long. Trimming removed 0 bases at V and 6 bases at J, with 6 bases between. The CDR3 loop is CASSPPGAEQYF. DNA of the CDR3: TGTGCCAGCTCACCACCAGGAGCCGAGCAGTACTTC.

The table lists this clonotype with many counts. The chain is built from TRBV20-1 and TRBJ1-1, with D possibly TRBD1 on 5 matching bases. Trimming cost V 6 bases and J 0 bases, with 14 bases left between them. From germline, CDR1 is DFQATT and CDR2 SNEGSKA (reference sequence). CDR3 length: 14 residues. The CDR3: CSAPDSLMNTEAFF. The CDR3 region has the DNA TGCAGTGCCCCAGACAGCCTTATGAACACTGAAGCTTTCTTT.

This clonotype was seen at least ten times. This chain joins TRBV12-3 or TRBV12-4 and TRBJ1-1; D uncertain. The CDR3 spans 13 residues. V was cut by 1 base and J by 1 base, with 4 bases left in between. CDR3 DNA: TGTGCCAGCAGTTTAGAAGCGAACACTGAAGCTTTCTTT. The encoded protein is CASSLEANTEAFF.

This clonotype occurred many times. This chain joins TRBV7-2 and TRBJ1-5; D is perhaps TRBD1 (6 bases). The germline CDR1 and CDR2 sequences are SGHTA and FQGNSA. CDR3 size: 14 residues. Trimming cost V 6 bases and J 6 bases, with 15 bases left between them. CDR3 sequence (DNA): TGTGCCAGCAGTAGCCGGGGGGCTGGTCAGCCCCAGCATTTT. Its protein product is CASSSRGAGQPQHF.

The sample holds many counts of this clonotype. The chain recombines TRBV6-5 with TRBJ1-1, with a tentative D call TRBD1 (6 bases). This CDR3 has 16 amino acids. Trimming cost V 7 bases and J 2 bases, with 20 bases left between them. Germline values: CDR1 MNHEY, CDR2 SVGAGI. The DNA for the CDR3 is TGTGCCAGCATCACACCGGGGGGCCAGGGAAACACTGAAGCTTTCTTT. It codes for CASITPGGQGNTEAFF.

J is TRBJ2-7 and V is TRBV6-5; D could derive from TRBD1 or TRBD2 (6 bases each). This CDR3 has 15 amino acids. V lost 2 bases, J lost 3 bases, and 14 bases lay in between. The germline gives CDR1 MNHEY, CDR2 SVGAGI. For the CDR3, the DNA is TGTGCCAGCAGTTACCTACGAGGGGGGCGCTACGAGCAGTACTTC. Its translation: CASSYLRGGRYEQYF.

This clonotype was observed at least ten times. The rearrangement joins TRBV20-1 to TRBJ2-7; the match to TRBD1 covers 10 bases. After removal of 6 bases from V and 4 bases from J, the junction contained 3 bases not matched to a gene. CDR1 and CDR2 (germline): DFQATT, SNEGSKA (reference sequence). The CDR3 runs 12 residues. In DNA, the CDR3 is TGCAGTGCCGGGGACAGGGGATACGAGCAGTACTTC. Amino acid sequence: CSAGDRGYEQYF.

This clonotype was detected ten times or more. The CDR3 DNA follows: TGTGCCAGCGCCTCAGCGGGTAGCTCCTACGAGCAGTACTTC. Amino acid sequence: CASASAGSSYEQYF. The chain couples TRBV12-3 or TRBV12-4 to TRBJ2-7; tentatively, D is TRBD2 (6 bases). CDR3 length: 14 amino acids. Deletions cut 8 bases from V and 0 bases from J, with 14 bases between.

This clonotype turned up a few times. In DNA form, the CDR3 reads TGTGCCAGCTCACCCGAAGGACAGGGGGGCACCGGGGAGCTGTTTTTT. It encodes CASSPEGQGGTGELFF. The rearrangement links TRBV18 to TRBJ2-2; 10 bases fit TRBD1. The CDR3 sequence is 16 residues long. Losses at the gene ends were 3 bases for V and 4 bases for J; bases not matched to a gene: 5. Germline V gives CDR1 KGHSH, CDR2 LQKENI.

This clonotype was counted at least ten times. The chain employs TRBV24-1 and TRBJ2-7; a possible D gene is TRBD1 (5 bases). This CDR3 spans 13 amino acids. V was pared by 4 bases and J by 3 bases, with 9 bases between. Germline V gene lookup returns CDR1 KGHDR and CDR2 SFDVKD. The CDR3 is CATSDGHFYEQYF. The CDR3 DNA reads TGTGCCACCAGTGACGGACATTTCTACGAGCAGTACTTC.

This chain joins TRBV6-1 and TRBJ2-7; 8 nucleotides agree with TRBD1. CDR3 length: 14 amino acids. Germline V gives CDR1 MNHNS, CDR2 SASEGT. V lost 7 bases and J lost 6; bases outside the gene matches: 11. The CDR3 bases are TGTGCCAGCAAGAGGACAGGGCAAAACGCCGAGCAGTACTTC. Translation: CASKRTGQNAEQYF.

The table lists this clonotype with many counts. In DNA, the CDR3 is TGTGCCAGCAGCCCCAAGGAATCATTTGCCGGGGAGCTGTTTTTT. Translating it yields CASSPKESFAGELFF. The chain uses TRBV13 and TRBJ2-2, with D hard to call. CDR1 and CDR2 from the germline V gene are PRHDT and FYEKMQ (reference sequence). This CDR3 is 15 amino acids long. Trimming left V 5 bases short and J 6 bases short, with 16 bases between.

This clonotype was counted once. The V call is TRBV12-3 or TRBV12-4, the J call TRBJ2-7, with 8 bases identical to TRBD1. This CDR3 contains 15 residues. V lost 6 bases and J lost 2; bases outside the gene matches: 9. The CDR3 spells CASSHRGITAYEQYF. In nucleotides, the CDR3 is TGTGCCAGCAGCCACAGGGGGATTACCGCCTACGAGCAGTACTTC.

V and J are TRBV19 and TRBJ1-2; no definite D call. Looked up from germline, CDR1 is LNHDA and CDR2 is SQIVND (reference sequence). With 3 bases removed from V and 5 bases from J, the gap between germline ends came to 19 bases. The CDR3 is made up of 16 amino acids. CDR3 bases: TGTGCCAGTAGTATTTCGAGGGTACTTGGATTGTATGGCTACACCTTC. This codes for CASSISRVLGLYGYTF.

This clonotype was detected ten times or more. This chain uses TRBV20-1 with TRBJ1-5; TRBD1 might be the D (6 bases). The CDR3 runs to 19 residues. The V end was cut by 1 base, the J end by 4 bases, with 26 bases between. Germline values: CDR1 DFQATT, CDR2 SNEGSKA (reference sequence). The CDR3 is CSARVGLTQGQGRNQPQHF. DNA for the CDR3: TGCAGTGCTAGAGTCGGGCTGACTCAGGGGCAGGGGCGAAATCAGCCCCAGCATTTT.